Below, 16 T cell receptor beta chains from the same sample are listed, as sequenced in a study of metastatic and nonmetastatic thyroid tumors. Thyroid surgery took place with no prior treatment in any patient. Via MiXCR, TCRdb re-called the PCR reads. The top ten hold under 30% of the sample, which has around 23,000 clones, about a fifth seen once. Sequencing input: blood. The receptors stem from a female donor with papillary thyroid cancer or a benign thyroid nodule (not recorded which). Some clones in this sample may be carry-over from other donors' samples.

This clone was seen ten or more times. V usage is TRBV20-1 and J usage is TRBJ1-4; D ambiguous. Germline V lookup: CDR1 DFQATT, CDR2 SNEGSKA (reference sequence). Between the trimmed V and J ends, which lost 3 bases and 8 bases, there was a span of 10 bases. The CDR3 extends over 12 amino acids. CDR3 DNA: TGCAGTGCTAGTCCTGGTTGGGAAAAACTGTTTTTT. Translation: CSASPGWEKLFF.

V usage is TRBV6-1 and J usage is TRBJ2-5; 9 bases are a match to TRBD1. Trimming took 5 bases from V and 6 from J; bases not matched to a gene: 13. This CDR3 contains 16 residues. Germline V gives CDR1 MNHNS, CDR2 SASEGT. The CDR3 sequence: CASSTRTGVSPKTQYF. In DNA form, the CDR3 reads TGTGCCAGCAGTACACGGACAGGGGTCTCCCCGAAGACCCAGTACTTC.

The CDR3 sequence: CASSLGLKNEKLFF. The CDR3 region has the DNA TGTGCCAGCTCATTGGGCCTGAAAAATGAAAAACTGTTTTTT. The chain joins TRBV18 to TRBJ1-4; D not resolved. The V end lost 5 bases, the J end lost 5 bases, and 12 bases lay between the germline ends. This CDR3 has 14 residues. Germline V CDR1 and CDR2: KGHSH, LQKENI.

CDR3 sequence reads: CASRVAGGMNEQFF. The DNA of the CDR3 is TGTGCCAGCAGGGTAGCGGGGGGGATGAATGAGCAGTTCTTC. The chain joins TRBV6-1 to TRBJ2-1, with TRBD2 identical over 11 bases. This CDR3 is built from 14 residues. Unmatched junction bases numbered 5, after V lost 6 bases and J lost 7 bases. Germline V CDR1 and CDR2: MNHNS, SASEGT.

This clone was recorded many times. V is TRBV7-9 and J is TRBJ2-3; 7 bases agree with TRBD2. The length of the CDR3 is 15 residues. J lost 1 base, V lost 5 bases, and 6 bases had no gene match. Germline CDR1 SEHNR, CDR2 FQNEAQ (reference sequence). CDR3 residues: CASSPSGGGTDTQYF. CDR3 coding DNA: TGTGCCAGCAGCCCTTCTGGGGGGGGCACAGATACGCAGTATTTT.

V gene TRBV6-4 combines with J gene TRBJ2-5; tentative D call: TRBD2 (6 bases). The length of the CDR3 is 15 residues. V was shortened by 0 bases and J by 1 base, with 9 bases between the two germline ends. Germline lookup yields CDR1 MRHNA and CDR2 SNTAGT. This CDR3 reads CASSDSAGTQETQYF. The CDR3 bases are TGTGCCAGCAGTGACTCGGCGGGAACCCAAGAGACCCAGTACTTC.

Only a few counts were recorded for this clone. CDR3 DNA sequence: TGTGCCAGCATAGAAACAGGGGGATACACTGAAGCTTTCTTT. Translating it yields CASIETGGYTEAFF. The chain has TRBV2 and TRBJ1-1; 8 bases map to TRBD1. CDR1 and CDR2 (germline): SNHLY, FYNNEI. With V trimmed by 7 bases and J by 3 bases, 7 bases remained unmatched. The CDR3 is 14 amino acids.

This clone was seen at least ten times. Just one base apart from a much larger clone, this may be a read error. The genes are TRBV28 and TRBJ2-7; 8 nucleotides agree with TRBD2. The V gene's germline CDR1 is MDHEN and CDR2 SYDVKM. The junction had 8 bases not matched to a gene; V was cut back by 6 bases and J by 4 bases. The CDR3 sequence is 14 residues long. CDR3 bases: TGTGCCAGCAGCCAACCGGGGGGGTGGTACGAGCAGTACTTC. It yields the protein CASSQPGGWYEQYF. The full variable domain, rest sourced from reference TRBV28 and TRBJ2-7, is DVKVTQSSRYLVKRTGEKVFLECVQDMDHENMFWYRQDPGLGLRLIYFSYDVKMKEKGDIPEGYSVSREKKERFSLILESASTNQTSMYLCASSQPGGWYEQYFGPGTRLTVT.

This clone was observed many times. The chain employs TRBV20-1 and TRBJ1-5; D possibly corresponds to TRBD1 (5 bases). Trimming cost V 0 bases and J 7 bases, with 16 bases left between them. Germline assignment: CDR1 DFQATT and CDR2 SNEGSKA (reference sequence). The CDR3 contains 15 residues. The CDR3 reads CSARDRDGAWQPQHF. The CDR3 nucleotides are TGCAGTGCTAGAGATCGGGACGGAGCTTGGCAGCCCCAGCATTTT.

As DNA, the CDR3 is TGTGCCAGCAGCCAAGATAACTCGGTGCAGTACTTC. Protein product: CASSQDNSVQYF. The V gene is TRBV14, the J gene TRBJ2-7; D ambiguous. Trimming removed 0 bases at V and 9 bases at J, with 9 bases between. The CDR3 spans 12 residues. Germline V gene data show CDR1 as SGHDN and CDR2 as FVKESK.

This clone is medium-sized in the sample. The genes are TRBV30 and TRBJ1-2; D is undetermined. The CDR3 contains 14 residues. Trimming removed 0 bases at V and 8 bases at J, with 16 bases between. The germline V gene has CDR1 GTSNPN and CDR2 SVGIG (reference sequence). CDR3 in DNA: TGTGCCTGGAGTGTATTGAGCGAACGTGGGGGCTACACCTTC. Protein product: CAWSVLSERGGYTF.

The chain recombines TRBV11-1 with TRBJ1-1; D is unclear. The germline V and J ends were trimmed by 4 bases and 6 bases, with 21 bases remaining between them. The CDR3 is 16 residues long. The germline V gene has CDR1 SGHAT and CDR2 FQDESV (reference sequence). The CDR3 DNA reads as TGTGCCAGCAGCTCGGAGGAGGCAGGTTCGTGGGCTGAAGCTTTCTTT. This gives the protein CASSSEEAGSWAEAFF.

This clone was recorded a few times. Sequence at one end of the junction differs from germline and may be a read error. J is TRBJ2-2 and V is TRBV12-3 or TRBV12-4; maybe TRBD2 (6 bases). The CDR3 is made up of 14 amino acids. The CDR3 DNA follows: TGTGTCAGCAGGCCCGGGGGTAGCACCGGTGAGCTGTTTTTT. Translated: CVSRPGGSTGELFF.

This clone has more than one count but fewer than ten. The rearrangement links TRBV6-1 to TRBJ1-4; D is undetermined. The ends were cut back, 4 bases at V and 8 bases at J, with 20 bases in the middle. The germline CDR1 and CDR2 sequences are MNHNS and SASEGT. There are 16 residues in the CDR3. This CDR3 is CASSGVMVRFWEKLFF. CDR3 bases: TGTGCCAGCAGTGGAGTGATGGTCAGGTTTTGGGAAAAACTGTTTTTT.

Worth noting for this clone: One junction end does not reproduce the germline sequence, and a read error may be involved. The J gene is TRBJ1-2, the V gene TRBV2; possible D gene TRBD1, 5 bases. Germline V gives CDR1 SNHLY, CDR2 FYNNEI. CDR3 length: 17 residues. The DNA of the CDR3 is TGTGCCAGCTGTGAGGCGGGGCCAGGAAGTACCGGAGGAGTCTACACCTTC. It encodes CASCEAGPGSTGGVYTF.

As concerns this clone: At one end, the junction sequence differs from germline, possibly due to a read error. CDR3 in amino acids: CASSGTSGRNAQFF. In nucleotides, the CDR3 is TGTGCCAGCAGTGGGACTAGCGGGAGAAATGCGCAGTTCTTC. V usage is TRBV2 and J usage is TRBJ2-1, with TRBD2 matching 13 bases. The germline CDR1 and CDR2 sequences are SNHLY and FYNNEI. There are 14 residues in the CDR3. Complete variable domain (other parts from reference TRBV2 and TRBJ2-1): EPEVTQTPSHQVTQMGQEVILRCVPISNHLYFYWYRQILGQKVEFLVSFYNNEISEKSEIFDDQFSVERPDGSNFTLKIRSTKLEDSAMYFCASSGTSGRNAQFFGPGTRLTVL.